This TCR beta chain was sequenced for a study of cytomegalovirus exposure and HLA in healthy donors (dated by TCRdb to between 2016 and 2019). Context from the whole study: An earlier analysis of some 600 of the donors reported 250 to 300 Gb of sequence data and 95 million to 140 million unique TCR beta sequences obtained from approximately 180 million T cells. An early release covering roughly 600 HLA-typed donors comprised 250 to 350 gigabases of sequencing data and some 79 million unique TCR sequences. Of the roughly 400 genotyped donors, 65% to 90% fell in the genetic ancestry cluster associated with self-reported Caucasian donors. The aim of the study was to test whether cataloging public T cell receptors could identify signatures of past pathogen exposure. Using immunosequencing, the study profiled T cell repertoires from approximately 700 subjects and related those repertoires to cytomegalovirus serostatus. Along with the approximately 700-subject first cohort, a separate validation cohort of 120 different subjects was used. High-throughput TCR immunosequencing, statistical association of individual TCRs with disease status, and machine learning were combined to predict cytomegalovirus infection status. A later analysis re-analyzed previously published TCR beta repertoires from hundreds of donors and added high-resolution HLA genotyping to study TCR occurrence patterns. The later analysis used no new phenotypic data to find candidate immune exposures, relying instead on TCR beta sequences and their occurrence across donors. To decide whether each TCR beta V gene segment behaved as functional or pseudogenic, an earlier analysis of several hundred of the donors relied on high-throughput TCR beta sequencing. Donor age, sex, ethnicity and CMV serostatus were compiled alongside the repertoire data. A later genetic analysis used genome-wide SNP genotypes for about three fifths of the roughly 700 donors, treating that subset as a discovery cohort. All discovery cohort repertoires had been generated using a single sequencing platform. HLA typing covered class I and class II loci at four-digit resolution. Typing coverage varied by locus: roughly 629-640 donors for A, B, C, DRB1 and DQB1; approximately 500 for DQA1; 600 to 610 for DPA1; approximately 450 for DPB1. A few DR-DQ haplotypes were treated as single units for association and clustering because of strong linkage in the cohort. Among 398 genotyped donors of the cohort, an average of approximately 240,000 unique TCR beta nucleotide sequences were sequenced per donor, roughly a sixth of them non-productive. Results the study describes overall, beyond this receptor: For the cohort, immune exposure information was limited to CMV serostatus. Because counts were too low, approximately 18 rarely observed V segments, including chromosome 9 orphons, were excluded from the earlier analysis of 587 of the donors. Several of the top co-occurrence clusters appeared to be linked to parvovirus B19, influenza, CMV and Epstein-Barr virus, according to a later analysis. Compared with the roughly 600-donor mean, donors in an Asian-associated ancestry cluster had fewer N-insertions in productive TCRs, according to a later genetic analysis. A later analysis associated about 17,000 TCR beta sequences with specific HLA alleles at a false discovery rate of 0.05. The cohort was sequenced for TCR beta chains only, and without alpha or paired-chain data the features that could be detected were limited. A further reported finding was that TCR beta sequences accurately predicted the HLA-A and HLA-B alleles for most subjects in the first cohort. In a later analysis, the rate of TCR association differed among HLA loci, with DRB1 alleles having the most associated TCRs and HLA-C alleles having the fewest. Presence/absence analyses assumed roughly uniform sequencing depth across donors, an assumption that may not hold. While some public TCRs were present in many individuals, most TCR sequences turned up only very rarely across donors. In both the original and validation cohorts, the classifier was reported to diagnose cytomegalovirus status with high specificity and sensitivity. A cluster of highly shared sequence variants was judged likely to be a technical artifact of the sequencing pipeline. Because the 87-base-pair reads could not distinguish some IMGT-functional V segments, including TRBV6-2 and TRBV6-3, those segments were excluded. In an earlier analysis of some 500 of the donors, most TCR beta V segments were observed in productive rearrangements about 87% or about 30% of the time, broadly matching IMGT annotations. A later analysis found that HLA-associated TCR beta chains were more clonally expanded and had lower generation probabilities than equally common non-associated chains. According to a later analysis, most CMV-associated TCR beta chains appeared to be HLA-restricted, and the HLA associations seemed to be driven largely by CMV exposure. When HLA alleles, especially DR and DQ, strongly co-occurred, attributing TCR associations to individual alleles was difficult. Because HLA typing was missing for some donors at each locus, association tests included only the typed subset. In a later genetic analysis, a missense DCLRE1C variant was associated with V-gene and J-gene trimming of TCR beta chains, and the association was replicated in an independent cohort. Correlated functional status among segregating V segments might reflect linkage disequilibrium, but an unknown experimental factor could not be ruled out. The study listed 164 TCR beta chains as associated with cytomegalovirus. The authors suggested that the approach could potentially be extended to other disease states and immunological phenotypes. In vitro tests confirmed that a few of the cytomegalovirus-associated TCR beta chains recognize cytomegalovirus antigens.

V and J are truncated by 2 bases and 3 bases respectively, leaving an intervening sequence of 14 bases. CDR1 and CDR2 are read off the germline V gene as SGHAT and FQNNGV. Measured from the cysteine to the phenylalanine, the CDR3 is 15 residues long. The entry retains the CDR3 DNA only, 45 bases that are in frame from base 1. The cohort comprised around 700 healthy bone marrow donors. All cohort members were sampled while nominally healthy, although unrecorded immune exposures were likely present. The donor tested CMV seropositive and was one of the 289 seropositive cohort members. A peripheral blood sample was provided by each donor, and peripheral blood mononuclear cells were used for TCR beta sequencing. Genomic DNA was extracted from the blood cell samples with the Qiagen DNeasy Blood Extraction Kit. The method was the immunoSEQ multiplex PCR assay. For the multiplex PCR, a mixture combining 60 forward primers for TCR Vbeta segments and 13 reverse primers for TCR Jbeta segments was used. The CDR3 region of rearranged TCR beta genes was amplified from genomic DNA with a multiplex PCR assay. Amplified TCR beta libraries were sequenced as 87-base-pair reads on the Illumina HiSeq System. On the authors' methods: A later analysis counted about 80 million unique TCR beta chains across the 700 or so repertoires, and around 12 million of these chains were shared by at least two donors. To remove PCR and sequencing errors, raw reads were error-corrected and collapsed into unique sequences using a nearest-neighbor algorithm that merged closely related sequences. V, D and J gene segments were assigned by aligning CDR3 sequences to IMGT reference sequences. For a sequence to be retained, a match of at least six nucleotides was required to both a V gene segment and a J gene segment. Rearrangements were called productive when the CDR3 lacked stop codons and stayed in frame with V and J; all others were non-productive. CDR3 was defined according to IMGT convention as the region running from the second conserved V-encoded cysteine to the conserved J-encoded phenylalanine. Sequences without an unambiguous match to a single V gene segment were excluded from the earlier analysis of several hundred of the donors. In an earlier analysis of about 590 of the donors, a V segment was called functional when productive rearrangements were above 56.7%, and segregating when the standard deviation between donors exceeded 5%. To diagnose cytomegalovirus status from the catalog of TCR beta chain sequences, a statistical classification framework was built. V and J gene assignment, in a later analysis, came from comparing TCR nucleotide sequences with IMGT/GENE-DB human TR gene sequences. A later analysis assigned CDR3 sequences and most-parsimonious VDJ recombination scenarios with the TCRdist pipeline. In a later analysis, each TCR beta chain was defined by its CDR3 amino acid sequence together with its V-gene family, and reads lacking a unique V-gene family were excluded. A later analysis removed 600 or so highly shared, low-generation-probability nucleotide sequences to deal with suspected cross-contamination and a sequencing artifact. In a later analysis, a clonal expansion index for each public chain was calculated from normalized within-repertoire ranks of inferred template counts. In a later analysis, generation probabilities were computed using a VDJ recombination model fitted to out-of-frame rearrangements, and the results were checked against IGoR. A later analysis scored TCR-TCR, TCR-HLA and TCR-CMV co-occurrence with hypergeometric tests, applying a repertoire-size bias correction to TCR pairs. In a later analysis, false discovery rates were estimated by permuting HLA or CMV assignments 20 times. In a later analysis, co-occurring TCRs were grouped using DBSCAN, and TCRdist sequence similarity was added for clustering within HLA-allele-positive subsets. Repertoires with fewer than 30,000 or more than 120,000 public chains, plus five repertoires with anomalous nucleotide sharing, were excluded from co-occurrence clustering. TCRdb took over this immuneACCESS table, retaining in-frame rearrangements with V and J assigned. Such tables are incomplete; in checked studies, under half of the missing clones stem from an unresolved V gene, and the remainder is unexplained. V, J and clone size are those of that table, while D and trimming were read from the DNA. The sample table shows 95,000 to 120,000 clones, and around 77% are seen once. The ten most abundant clones make up 5.4% of the sample.

Comments on this clone: Its binding antigen is unknown. No much larger clonotype is one base removed from it; base qualities were not supplied.

This clonotype was obtained from a woman aged 30 to 39 in good health and CMV-seropositive. The material sequenced was PBMCs. The chain couples TRBV11-2 to TRBJ2-7; tentative D gene TRBD1, with 6 bases matching. CDR3 loop: CASSLNYGTNYEQYF. In nucleotides, the sequence is TGTGCCAGCAGCTTAAATTATGGGACAAACTACGAGCAGTACTTC.